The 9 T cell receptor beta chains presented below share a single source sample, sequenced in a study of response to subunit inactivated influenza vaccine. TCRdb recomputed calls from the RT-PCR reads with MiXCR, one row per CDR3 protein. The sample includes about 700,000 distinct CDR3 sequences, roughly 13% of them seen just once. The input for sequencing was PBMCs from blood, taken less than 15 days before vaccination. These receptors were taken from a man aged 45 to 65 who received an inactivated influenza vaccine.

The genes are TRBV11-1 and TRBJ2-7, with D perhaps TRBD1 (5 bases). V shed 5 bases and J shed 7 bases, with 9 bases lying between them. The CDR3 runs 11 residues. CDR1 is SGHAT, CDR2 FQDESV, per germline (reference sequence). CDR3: CASSRRGEQYF. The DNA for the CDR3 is TGTGCCAGCAGCAGAAGGGGTGAGCAGTACTTC.

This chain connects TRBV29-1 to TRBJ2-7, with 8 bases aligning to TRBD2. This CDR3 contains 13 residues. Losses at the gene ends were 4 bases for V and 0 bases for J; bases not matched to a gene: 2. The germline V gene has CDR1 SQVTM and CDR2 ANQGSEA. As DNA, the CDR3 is TGCAGCGTTGGCAGCGGGGGCTCCTACGAGCAGTACTTC. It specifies CSVGSGGSYEQYF.

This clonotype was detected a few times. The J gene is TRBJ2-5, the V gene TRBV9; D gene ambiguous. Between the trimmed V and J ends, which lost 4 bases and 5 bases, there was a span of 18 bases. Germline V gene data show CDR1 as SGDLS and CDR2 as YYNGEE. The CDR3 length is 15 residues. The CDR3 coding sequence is TGTGCCAGCAGCTTCACGGGTGACGGTAGGGAGACCCAGTACTTC. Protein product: CASSFTGDGRETQYF.

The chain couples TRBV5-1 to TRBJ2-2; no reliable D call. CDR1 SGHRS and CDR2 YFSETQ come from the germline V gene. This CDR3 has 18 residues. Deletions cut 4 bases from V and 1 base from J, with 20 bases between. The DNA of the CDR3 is TGCGCCAGCAGCCAGAAGGTCCGCAGTTATCAGAACACCGGGGAGCTGTTTTTT. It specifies CASSQKVRSYQNTGELFF.

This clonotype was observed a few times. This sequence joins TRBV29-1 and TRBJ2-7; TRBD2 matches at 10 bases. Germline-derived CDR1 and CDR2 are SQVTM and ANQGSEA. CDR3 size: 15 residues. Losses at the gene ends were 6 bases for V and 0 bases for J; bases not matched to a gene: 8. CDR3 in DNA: TGCAGCGTGAGAAGGACTAGCGGAGTCTCCTACGAGCAGTACTTC. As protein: CSVRRTSGVSYEQYF.

The CDR3 DNA follows: TGTGCCAGCTCACCACTGACTGTAGGCGCCTACGAGCAGTACTTC. Amino acids: CASSPLTVGAYEQYF. The genes are TRBV18 and TRBJ2-7; the D is unclear. The length of the CDR3 is 15 residues. V was pared by 1 base and J by 2 bases, with 12 bases between. Germline CDR1 reads KGHSH; CDR2 reads LQKENI.

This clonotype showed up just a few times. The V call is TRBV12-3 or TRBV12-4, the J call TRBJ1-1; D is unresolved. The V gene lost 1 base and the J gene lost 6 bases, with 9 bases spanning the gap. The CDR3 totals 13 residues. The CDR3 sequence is CASSLVGVPEAFF. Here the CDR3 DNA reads TGTGCCAGCAGTTTAGTTGGGGTCCCTGAAGCTTTCTTT.

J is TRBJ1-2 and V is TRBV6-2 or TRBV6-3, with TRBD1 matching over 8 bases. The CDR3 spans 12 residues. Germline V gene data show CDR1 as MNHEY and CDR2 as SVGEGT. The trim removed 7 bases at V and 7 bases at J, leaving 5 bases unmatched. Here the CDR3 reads CASTDRVSGYTF. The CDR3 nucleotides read TGTGCCAGCACGGACAGGGTCTCTGGCTACACCTTC.

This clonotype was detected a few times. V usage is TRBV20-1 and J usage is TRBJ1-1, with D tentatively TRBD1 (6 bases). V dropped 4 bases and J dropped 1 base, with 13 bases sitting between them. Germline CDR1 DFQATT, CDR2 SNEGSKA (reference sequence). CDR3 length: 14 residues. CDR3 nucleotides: TGCAGTGCTACCAAGGGGGGCCCGAACACTGAAGCTTTCTTT. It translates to CSATKGGPNTEAFF.